The 7 T cell receptor beta chains in this list originate from one sample, sequenced in a study of shared clonotypes between healthy human individuals. Sequencing used immunoSEQ multiplex PCR; TCRdb keeps in-frame clones, though not all of them. The table has over a million clones, approximately 78% seen once. The sample was memory CD4+ T cells from PBMCs. Subset indicated: CD45RA-negative fraction. These receptors originate from a man between 18 and 35 years old in good health. Some clones in this sample may be carry-over from other donors' samples.

This chain connects TRBV6-4 to TRBJ2-6; D gene unclear. The CDR3 length is 18 residues. The germline gives CDR1 MRHNA, CDR2 SNTAGT. V was shortened by 2 bases and J by 0 bases, with 14 bases between the two germline ends. Written as DNA, the CDR3 is TGTGCCAGCAGTGACCCGATCTCAGCGTCCTCTGGGGCCAACGTCCTGACTTTC. Protein sequence: CASSDPISASSGANVLTF.

In nucleotides, the CDR3 is TGTGCCAGCAGGATGGACATGTACACAGATACGCAGTATTTT. Translated, it gives CASRMDMYTDTQYF. The rearrangement links TRBV27 to TRBJ2-3; TRBD1 might be the D (5 bases). The CDR3 is made up of 14 amino acids. Germline values: CDR1 MNHEY, CDR2 SMNVEV (reference sequence). The V and J ends lost 6 bases and 2 bases respectively, with 12 bases between them.

V gene TRBV10-3 combines with J gene TRBJ1-5; a weak D match, TRBD1 (6 bases). V was cut by 7 bases and J by 7 bases, with 14 bases left in between. The V gene's germline CDR1 is ENHRY and CDR2 SYGVKD. This CDR3 spans 13 amino acids. Here the CDR3 DNA reads TGTGCCATCACTCCCGGTGGGGGCCAGCCCCAGCATTTT. Amino acid sequence: CAITPGGGQPQHF.

The chain's CDR3 is CASSYSGDRKAFF. In nucleotides, the CDR3 is TGTGCCAGCAGTTACTCCGGGGACAGAAAAGCTTTCTTT. The rearrangement joins TRBV6-6 to TRBJ1-1, with 7 bases aligning to TRBD1. The CDR3 sequence is 13 residues long. Germline-derived CDR1 and CDR2 are MNHNY and SVGAGI (reference sequence). V lost 0 bases and J lost 9; bases outside the gene matches: 4.

The chain links TRBV4-3 to TRBJ2-7; 7 nucleotides match TRBD1. The J segment lost 3 bases and the V segment lost 3 bases, leaving 14 bases of the junction unmatched. CDR3 length: 17 amino acids. Germline assignment: CDR1 LGHNA and CDR2 YSLEER. In nucleotides, the CDR3 is TGCGCCAGCAGCCAGGATTACTCTCCCGGGACAGTCTACGAGCAGTACTTC. It specifies CASSQDYSPGTVYEQYF.

This clone was counted only a few times. The rearrangement links TRBV19 to TRBJ2-5, with TRBD1 matching over 7 bases. CDR3 length: 13 amino acids. V lost 11 bases, J lost 4 bases, and 10 bases stayed unmatched. Per the germline V gene, CDR1 is LNHDA and CDR2 is SQIVND (reference sequence). The CDR3 here is CASKRQGGETQYF. For the CDR3, the DNA is TGTGCCTCCAAGCGACAGGGCGGAGAGACCCAGTACTTC.

This clone has just a few counts. V and J are TRBV4-1 and TRBJ2-4; D remains unclear. The CDR3 spans 17 residues. Trimming took 5 bases from V and 0 from J, leaving 17 bases between them. The germline gives CDR1 MGHRA, CDR2 YSYEKL. CDR3 in DNA: TGCGCCAGCAGCGTCACCGGTGGGATATTAGCCAAAAACATTCAGTACTTC. Protein: CASSVTGGILAKNIQYF.